These 17 T cell receptor beta chains were all obtained from the same sample, sequenced in a study of CD8 T cells in Susac syndrome. The RNA, about 0.45 to 1 ug, was put through reverse transcription using random hexamers. A single record per CDR3 protein comes from TCRdb applying MiXCR to the immunoSEQ multiplex PCR reads. The data hold 130,000 or so distinct CDR3 sequences, with around 86% observed a single time. Material for sequencing was CD8+ T cells from PBMCs. These TCRs come from a human donor with multiple sclerosis.

The V gene is TRBV6-5, the J gene TRBJ2-3; D may be TRBD2 (5 bases). Trimming shortened V by 0 bases and J by 6 bases, and 10 bases separated the two germline ends. Germline CDR1 is MNHEY and CDR2 is SVGAGI. The CDR3 runs 14 residues. DNA of the CDR3: TGTGCCAGCAGTTACTCGGGCGGGTCCGATACGCAGTATTTT. It specifies CASSYSGGSDTQYF.

This chain uses TRBV2 with TRBJ1-6; no definite D call. Trimming took 1 base from V and 0 from J, leaving 13 bases between them. CDR1 SNHLY and CDR2 FYNNEI come from the germline V gene. The CDR3 runs to 18 residues. Here the CDR3 DNA reads TGTGCCAGCAGTGAAGGAGGTCGTCGGAGCTCCTATAATTCACCCCTCCACTTT. Amino acids: CASSEGGRRSSYNSPLHF.

This clonotype was seen a single time. The chain links TRBV27 to TRBJ2-1, with 8 bases that match TRBD1. V dropped 2 bases and J dropped 8; count of bases not matched to a gene: 11. CDR1 is MNHEY and CDR2 is SMNVEV in the germline V gene (reference sequence). The CDR3 covers 16 residues. CDR3 amino acids: CASSLQGPGGSHEQFF. The CDR3 nucleotides are TGTGCCAGCAGTTTACAGGGGCCAGGGGGCAGCCATGAGCAGTTCTTC.

The chain carries TRBV11-2 and TRBJ2-1; 8 bases map to TRBD1. Germline loops: CDR1 SGHAT, CDR2 FQNNGV. J lost 7 bases, V lost 4 bases, and 6 bases had no gene match. CDR3 length: 14 amino acids. This CDR3 is CASSWTGRTNEQFF. The CDR3 nucleotides are TGTGCCAGCAGCTGGACAGGGAGGACGAATGAGCAGTTCTTC. The full variable domain, its missing parts supplied by reference TRBV11-2 and TRBJ2-1, is EAGVAQSPRYKIIEKRQSVAFWCNPISGHATLYWYQQILGQGPKLLIQFQNNGVVDDSQLPKDRFSAERLKGVDSTLKIQPAKLEDSAVYLCASSWTGRTNEQFFGPGTRLTVL.

This chain uses TRBV24-1 with TRBJ1-2, with 9 nucleotides matching TRBD1. Germline V CDR1 and CDR2: KGHDR, SFDVKD. The trim removed 11 bases at V and 5 bases at J, leaving 8 bases unmatched. The length of the CDR3 is 13 residues. Here the CDR3 reads CASAAGTGYGYTF. The DNA of the CDR3 is TGTGCCAGCGCGGCCGGGACAGGGTATGGCTACACCTTC.

CDR3 bases: TGTGCCAGCCCGAAAGCGGGGGTGACAGATACGCAGTATTTT. This encodes CASPKAGVTDTQYF. The J gene is TRBJ2-3, the V gene TRBV2; 8 bases fit TRBD2. The CDR3 consists of 14 residues. Germline loops: CDR1 SNHLY, CDR2 FYNNEI. With V trimmed by 8 bases and J by 3 bases, 7 bases remained unmatched.

Here the CDR3 reads CASSFGQGSATEAFF. The CDR3 coding sequence is TGTGCCAGCAGTTTCGGACAGGGGAGCGCCACTGAAGCTTTCTTT. This chain uses TRBV6-2 or TRBV6-3 with TRBJ1-1, with TRBD1 matching over 9 bases. This CDR3 contains 15 residues. Germline V gives CDR1 MNHEY, CDR2 SVGEGT. The V and J ends lost 4 bases and 4 bases, in that order; junction bases with no gene match: 7.

J is TRBJ1-1 and V is TRBV5-1, with D tentatively TRBD1 (6 bases). Germline V CDR1 and CDR2: SGHRS, YFSETQ. The CDR3 has 15 residues. V was clipped by 0 bases and J by 0 bases, with 9 bases between them. This chain's CDR3 is CASSLGDTMNTEAFF. The CDR3 nucleotides are TGCGCCAGCAGCTTGGGGGACACTATGAACACTGAAGCTTTCTTT.

This chain joins TRBV7-9 and TRBJ1-2; TRBD1 matches at 9 bases. The CDR3 is 12 residues long. After removal of 4 bases from V and 8 bases from J, the junction contained 2 bases not matched to a gene. Germline CDR1 is SEHNR and CDR2 is FQNEAQ (reference sequence). The CDR3 nucleotides are TGTGCCAGCAGCTGGACAGGGGACGGCTACACCTTC. This encodes CASSWTGDGYTF.

This clonotype appeared once. J is TRBJ2-3 and V is TRBV9; D is unclear. The CDR3 sequence is 16 residues long. From germline, CDR1 is SGDLS and CDR2 YYNGEE. V was cut by 6 bases and J by 3 bases, with 20 bases left in between. Written as DNA, the CDR3 is TGTGCCAGCACCACTTTCTCAGGAAGTAGGACAGATACGCAGTATTTT. Translated, it gives CASTTFSGSRTDTQYF.

The chain has TRBV6-5 and TRBJ2-1, with D unclear. V was shortened by 2 bases and J by 4 bases, with 12 bases between the two germline ends. There are 15 residues in the CDR3. The germline gives CDR1 MNHEY, CDR2 SVGAGI. The DNA of the CDR3 is TGTGCCAGCAGTTACGGGTTTGGCCCATACAATGAGCAGTTCTTC. Residues: CASSYGFGPYNEQFF.

The V gene is TRBV13, the J gene TRBJ2-3; D gene uncertain. Germline V gene sequence: CDR1 PRHDT, CDR2 FYEKMQ (reference sequence). V was trimmed by 5 bases and J by 2 bases, leaving 11 bases between them. This CDR3 has 14 residues. The CDR3 spells CASSLSYYTDTQYF. CDR3 DNA: TGTGCCAGCAGCCTATCGTACTACACAGATACGCAGTATTTT.

J is TRBJ1-2 and V is TRBV20-1, with unresolved D. This CDR3 has 12 residues. V lost 2 bases and J 3 bases, leaving 7 bases between the germline ends. Germline CDR1 is DFQATT and CDR2 is SNEGSKA (reference sequence). The CDR3 reads CSARPDYYGYTF. CDR3 sequence (DNA): TGCAGTGCTAGACCGGATTACTATGGCTACACCTTC.

The chain combines TRBV24-1 with TRBJ2-1; no definite D call. CDR3 length: 14 residues. Trimming shortened V by 4 bases and J by 1 base, and 7 bases separated the two germline ends. Germline CDR1 KGHDR, CDR2 SFDVKD. The CDR3 is CATSDPGSYNEQFF. CDR3 DNA: TGTGCCACCAGTGACCCCGGGTCCTACAATGAGCAGTTCTTC.

The CDR3 loop is CASRETAGWGANVLTF. CDR3 sequence (DNA): TGTGCCAGCAGGGAAACTGCGGGCTGGGGGGCCAACGTCCTGACTTTC. V usage is TRBV2 and J usage is TRBJ2-6, with D possibly TRBD2 on 5 matching bases. Trimming left V 6 bases short and J 4 bases short, with 16 bases between. Germline CDR1 and CDR2: SNHLY and FYNNEI. This CDR3 region has 16 residues.

In this sample, this clonotype turned up once. This chain links TRBV4-1 with TRBJ2-5, with D tentatively TRBD1 (6 bases). This CDR3 region has 18 residues. Trimming shortened V by 2 bases and J by 0 bases, and 19 bases separated the two germline ends. From germline, CDR1 is MGHRA and CDR2 YSYEKL. CDR3 loop: CASSQFSSLDRYQETQYF. The CDR3 bases are TGCGCCAGCAGCCAATTTTCGTCTCTAGACAGGTACCAAGAGACCCAGTACTTC.

This rearrangement joins TRBV19 to TRBJ1-1; a weak D match, TRBD1 (6 bases). Germline V gene sequence: CDR1 LNHDA, CDR2 SQIVND (reference sequence). The CDR3 is 12 amino acids. Trimming cost V 10 bases and J 1 base, with 10 bases left between them. CDR3 residues: CATLTGNTEAFF. CDR3 nucleotides: TGTGCCACCCTGACAGGGAACACTGAAGCTTTCTTT.